These 27 T cell receptor beta chains originate from one sample sequenced in a study of cytomegalovirus exposure and HLA in healthy donors. The PCR ran on 60 Vbeta and 13 Jbeta primers. Measured with immunoSEQ multiplex PCR; TCRdb has only the in-frame clones, and not every one. The repertoire holds about 170,000 clones, with approximately 84% as singletons. Sequencing input: PBMCs. These receptors were collected from a girl aged 5 to 17 in good health and CMV-seropositive.

This clone was observed a single time. The V and J genes are TRBV5-1 and TRBJ2-7; D may be TRBD2 (6 bases). Germline V CDR1 and CDR2: SGHRS, YFSETQ. The CDR3 has 14 residues. V lost 6 bases to trimming and J lost 1 base, with 14 bases between them. CDR3 sequence: CASTQLGGSYEQYF. Here the CDR3 DNA reads TGCGCCAGCACCCAATTGGGGGGATCCTACGAGCAGTACTTC.

This chain joins TRBV6-4 and TRBJ2-2; D unresolved. Trimming left V 5 bases short and J 7 bases short, with 8 bases between. The CDR3 consists of 12 residues. Germline CDR1 is MRHNA and CDR2 is SNTAGT. The CDR3 reads CASSNSLGELFF. In nucleotides, the CDR3 is TGTGCCAGCAGTAATAGCCTCGGGGAGCTGTTTTTT.

CDR3 residues: CASSLPSDTQYF. The CDR3 bases are TGTGCCAGCAGCTTACCCTCGGATACGCAGTATTTT. This sequence joins TRBV7-6 and TRBJ2-3; D is unclear. Germline V gene sequence: CDR1 SGHVS, CDR2 FNYEAQ. The CDR3 totals 12 residues. V lost 2 bases to trimming and J lost 6 bases, with 6 bases between them. The whole variable domain, filled in from reference TRBV7-6 and TRBJ2-3, reads GAGVSQSPRYKVTKRGQDVALRCDPISGHVSLYWYRQALGQGPEFLTYFNYEAQQDKSGLPNDRFSAERPEGSISTLTIQRTEQRDSAMYRCASSLPSDTQYFGPGTRLTVL.

The table lists this clone with a count of one. The rearrangement uses TRBV27 and TRBJ1-2; D not resolved. Trimming cost V 4 bases and J 8 bases, with 11 bases left between them. Germline assignment: CDR1 MNHEY and CDR2 SMNVEV (reference sequence). The length of the CDR3 is 12 residues. The CDR3 region is CASSYKGGGYTF. The DNA for the CDR3 is TGTGCCAGCAGTTACAAGGGAGGGGGCTACACCTTC.

This chain connects TRBV19 to TRBJ2-7; D call uncertain. The CDR3 is made up of 12 amino acids. Germline V CDR1 and CDR2: LNHDA, SQIVND (reference sequence). Trimming left V 4 bases short and J 0 bases short, with 4 bases between. CDR3 DNA: TGTGCCAGTAGTACTAGCTCCTACGAGCAGTACTTC. As protein: CASSTSSYEQYF.

The chain couples TRBV7-6 to TRBJ1-5; 11 bases are shared with TRBD1. Germline lookup yields CDR1 SGHVS and CDR2 FNYEAQ. The CDR3 consists of 20 residues. Trimming cost V 4 bases and J 1 base; bases outside gene matches: 15. This chain's CDR3 is CASSSLSRDRGAISNQPQHF. Written as DNA, the CDR3 is TGTGCCAGCAGCTCCCTGTCCCGGGACAGGGGGGCGATAAGCAATCAGCCCCAGCATTTT.

Here the CDR3 DNA reads TGTGCCAGCAGCCCCCTAGGGGACAGGGGGCTCGGAAATGAGCAGTTCTTC. Protein sequence: CASSPLGDRGLGNEQFF. The V call is TRBV13, the J call TRBJ2-1, with 12 positions matching TRBD1. V lost 5 bases, J lost 7 bases, and 12 bases stayed unmatched. Per germline, CDR1 PRHDT and CDR2 FYEKMQ (reference sequence). The CDR3 consists of 17 residues.

V is TRBV18 and J is TRBJ2-3, with 8 bases identical to TRBD1. Germline loops: CDR1 KGHSH, CDR2 LQKENI. The CDR3 covers 15 residues. V was clipped by 2 bases and J by 1 base; unmatched bases: 2. CDR3 nucleotide sequence: TGTGCCAGCTCACCAGAGGGACAGGGCACAGATACGCAGTATTTT. Protein: CASSPEGQGTDTQYF.

The chain couples TRBV5-1 to TRBJ2-5, with 7 bases identical to TRBD2. Losses at the gene ends were 2 bases for V and 5 bases for J; bases not matched to a gene: 9. This CDR3 has 15 amino acids. Germline V gene lookup returns CDR1 SGHRS and CDR2 YFSETQ. The CDR3 coding sequence is TGCGCCAGCAGCTTCGGACTAGTCGGTCCCGAGACCCAGTACTTC. Amino acids: CASSFGLVGPETQYF.

The chain uses TRBV27 and TRBJ2-7; maybe TRBD2 (5 bases). CDR1 is MNHEY and CDR2 is SMNVEV in the germline V gene (reference sequence). V lost 3 bases and J lost 6, with 15 bases in between. The CDR3 covers 14 residues. This CDR3 is CASSLGFSAREQYF. For the CDR3, the DNA is TGTGCCAGCAGTTTGGGGTTTAGCGCACGCGAGCAGTACTTC.

Only a few counts were recorded for this clone. The rearrangement links TRBV29-1 to TRBJ2-7, with D tentatively TRBD1 (6 bases). This CDR3 comprises 15 residues. Germline loops: CDR1 SQVTM, CDR2 ANQGSEA. The V and J ends lost 7 bases and 3 bases respectively, with 22 bases between them. The chain's CDR3 is CSGSTGPGAFYEQYF. For the CDR3, the DNA is TGCAGCGGTTCCACAGGCCCAGGGGCCTTCTACGAGCAGTACTTC.

The rearrangement links TRBV13 to TRBJ1-2; 8 bases align to TRBD1. From germline, CDR1 is PRHDT and CDR2 FYEKMQ (reference sequence). The CDR3 contains 16 residues. Germline trimming cut 5 bases from V and 4 bases from J; bases unmatched to any gene: 12. CDR3 sequence reads: CASSEGGGQGAYGYTF. The CDR3 coding sequence is TGTGCCAGCAGCGAAGGAGGAGGACAGGGCGCCTATGGCTACACCTTC.

The chain employs TRBV10-2 and TRBJ1-6; a possible D gene is TRBD1 (5 bases). The germline V gene has CDR1 WSHSY and CDR2 SAAADI. The CDR3 contains 17 residues. Trimming cost V 5 bases and J 14 bases, with 28 bases left between them. As DNA, the CDR3 is TGCGCCAGCAGTCCATATAAAGACAGTGTAAAGAGGTTGGCCCTCCACTTT. This codes for CASSPYKDSVKRLALHF.

The chain recombines TRBV18 with TRBJ1-1; 7 nucleotides agree with TRBD1. CDR3 length: 13 residues. Germline assignment: CDR1 KGHSH and CDR2 LQKENI. With 6 bases clipped from V and 1 base from J, the junction kept 2 bases outside the gene matches. CDR3 nucleotides: TGTGCCAGCTCGCGGACAGGGAACACTGAAGCTTTCTTT. Amino acid sequence: CASSRTGNTEAFF. Filled out from reference TRBV18 and TRBJ1-1, the complete variable domain reads NAGVMQNPRHLVRRRGQEARLRCSPMKGHSHVYWYRQLPEEGLKFMVYLQKENIIDESGMPKERFSAEFPKEGPSILRIQQVVRGDSAAYFCASSRTGNTEAFFGQGTRLTVV.

V is TRBV5-1 and J is TRBJ1-1, with 9 bases lining up with TRBD1. The CDR3 consists of 13 residues. V gave up 6 bases and J gave up 5 bases; unmatched junction bases: 5. Germline V lookup: CDR1 SGHRS, CDR2 YFSETQ. The CDR3 spells CASTRDRDTEAFF. The CDR3 region has the DNA TGCGCCAGCACCCGGGACAGGGATACTGAAGCTTTCTTT.

This chain links TRBV9 with TRBJ1-1; no reliable D call. Germline assignment: CDR1 SGDLS and CDR2 YYNGEE. The CDR3 totals 17 residues. Trimming took off 2 bases at V and 3 bases at J, with 20 bases between the two ends. CDR3 nucleotides: TGTGCCAGCAGCGTTCCCGTGGCAGAACTCCTAGACACTGAAGCTTTCTTT. Its protein product is CASSVPVAELLDTEAFF. Combining the CDR3 with reference TRBV9 and TRBJ1-1 gives the whole variable domain DSGVTQTPKHLITATGQRVTLRCSPRSGDLSVYWYQQSLDQGLQFLIQYYNGEERAKGNILERFSAQQFPDLHSELNLSSLELGDSALYFCASSVPVAELLDTEAFFGQGTRLTVV.

The CDR3, as DNA: TGTGCCAGCGTAAAGGAGGGTAGCAATCAGCCCCAGCATTTT. Translated, it gives CASVKEGSNQPQHF. This chain joins TRBV6-6 and TRBJ1-5; D unclear. Trimming took 8 bases from V and 0 from J, leaving 11 bases between them. The length of the CDR3 is 14 residues. Per germline, CDR1 MNHNY and CDR2 SVGAGI (reference sequence).

The gene calls are TRBV5-4 and TRBJ1-1; no reliable D call. CDR1 is SGHNT and CDR2 is YYREEE in the germline V gene (reference sequence). The V end lost 0 bases, the J end lost 8 bases, and 5 bases lay between the germline ends. CDR3 length equals 11 residues. The CDR3 nucleotides are TGTGCCAGCAGCTTGGGCAGGGAAGCTTTCTTT. Protein product: CASSLGREAFF.

This clone occurred once. The V call is TRBV7-9, the J call TRBJ2-1; D might be TRBD2 (6 bases). The CDR3 has 15 amino acids. Germline V gives CDR1 SEHNR, CDR2 FQNEAQ (reference sequence). The V end lost 2 bases, the J end lost 7 bases, and 15 bases lay between the germline ends. The CDR3 coding sequence is TGTGCCAGCAGCTTAAAGGCGGGGTCGTGGAATGAGCAGTTCTTC. As protein: CASSLKAGSWNEQFF.

This chain joins TRBV19 and TRBJ2-7, with D perhaps TRBD1 (6 bases). Germline loops: CDR1 LNHDA, CDR2 SQIVND (reference sequence). The CDR3 runs 15 residues. Trimming cost V 1 base and J 0 bases, with 10 bases left between them. CDR3 nucleotides: TGTGCCAGTAGTATAGGGACAGAGTCCTCCTACGAGCAGTACTTC. It translates to CASSIGTESSYEQYF.

Only one count was recorded for this clone. The chain has TRBV13 and TRBJ1-1; D is undetermined. Germline lookup yields CDR1 PRHDT and CDR2 FYEKMQ (reference sequence). CDR3 length: 14 amino acids. V lost 2 bases, J lost 2 bases, and 9 bases lay in between. The CDR3 reads CASSLFPLNTEAFF. The CDR3 DNA reads TGTGCCAGCAGCTTATTCCCCTTAAACACTGAAGCTTTCTTT.

V gene TRBV6-5 combines with J gene TRBJ2-5; 11 bases match TRBD1. The assigned J gene may be wrong: the sequence end matches TRBJ2-7 better. Looked up from germline, CDR1 is MNHEY and CDR2 is SVGAGI. The CDR3 runs to 15 residues. CDR3 region: CASSYLGQGVGEQYF. The CDR3, as DNA: TGTGCCAGCAGTTACTTGGGACAGGGGGTGGGCGAGCAGTACTTC.

The chain is built from TRBV5-6 and TRBJ1-2, with TRBD1 matching 8 bases. The CDR3 is made up of 13 amino acids. Germline V gene lookup returns CDR1 SGHDT and CDR2 YYEEEE. J was trimmed by 6 bases and V by 5 bases; bases with no gene match: 6. This chain's CDR3 is CASSSGTGDGYTF. CDR3 DNA sequence: TGTGCCAGCAGTTCCGGGACAGGCGATGGCTACACCTTC.

The chain couples TRBV5-6 to TRBJ2-7, with TRBD2 identical over 8 bases. The trim removed 6 bases at V and 2 bases at J, leaving 7 bases unmatched. Germline values: CDR1 SGHDT, CDR2 YYEEEE. CDR3 length equals 14 residues. This chain's CDR3 is CASTPVAGPYEQYF. Written as DNA, the CDR3 is TGTGCCAGCACCCCTGTAGCGGGACCCTACGAGCAGTACTTC.

This rearrangement joins TRBV18 to TRBJ1-2, with 8 bases matching TRBD1. The length of the CDR3 is 17 residues. V lost 1 base and J lost 2; bases outside the gene matches: 9. CDR1 is KGHSH, CDR2 LQKENI, per germline. The CDR3 DNA sequence: TGTGCCAGCTCACCACTTGGCCGGACAGGGAAAAACTATGGCTACACCTTC. Protein sequence: CASSPLGRTGKNYGYTF.

This rearrangement joins TRBV6-5 to TRBJ1-2, with TRBD1 matching 10 bases. V shed 6 bases, J shed 8 bases, and the junction held 6 bases outside the gene matches. CDR3 size: 13 residues. In germline, CDR1 is MNHEY, CDR2 SVGAGI. As DNA, the CDR3 is TGTGCCAGCAGATCGACAGGGGGCAGCGGCTACACCTTC. Protein product: CASRSTGGSGYTF.

J is TRBJ1-3 and V is TRBV19; D gene unclear. In germline, CDR1 is LNHDA, CDR2 SQIVND (reference sequence). V shed 9 bases and J shed 2 bases, with 11 bases lying between them. The CDR3 totals 13 residues. The CDR3: CASLGLAGNTIYF. The CDR3 bases are TGTGCCAGCCTTGGCTTGGCTGGAAACACCATATATTTT.